The following is a TCR beta chain sequence with its context. Its specificity is not known. This entry is derived from a study of shared clonotypes between healthy human individuals. This CDR3 has 15 residues. Trimming removed 6 bases from V and 5 bases from J; junction bases left unmatched: 9. The germline V gene has CDR1 MNHEY and CDR2 SVGAGI. Genomic DNA of each subset was evenly split across several immunoSEQ plates. Sequencing was performed with immunoSEQ multiplex PCR; in TCRdb, only in-frame clones are kept and a portion is missing. The table records 600,000 to 800,000 clones, about two thirds of them present only once. Regarding the study as a whole: Clonotypes shared by all four donors outscored non-shared clonotypes in generation probability. The sole specimen, blood, was sampled, and tissue repertoires likely differ.

The specimen sequenced was memory CD4+ T cells sorted from blood. The subset: CD45RA-negative fraction. This sequence joins TRBV6-5 and TRBJ2-2; 7 positions agree with TRBD2. This TCR was recovered from a woman under 40 in good health. CDR3 DNA: TGTGCCAGCAGCCCGGCGGGAGTATGGACCGGGGAGCTGTTTTTT. Translating it yields CASSPAGVWTGELFF.